This T cell receptor beta chain derives from a study of blood T cell repertoires in COVID-19. Whole-study context: There were acute and convalescent COVID-19 samples, and they came from the United States, Italy and Spain.

Followed over time, Seattle patients had been enrolled while infection was active. Germline CDR1 is SGHRS and CDR2 is YFSETQ. The CDR3 contains 15 residues. The trim removed 0 bases at V and 4 bases at J, leaving 7 bases unmatched. In the source study's methods: For nucleated cells, counts were estimated from reference gene primer amplification. Clones were read by immunoSEQ multiplex PCR, and TCRdb kept only the in-frame ones, dropping some. V and J calls plus clone size are reproduced from that table; the DNA served to infer D and trimming. This sample has some 310,000 clones, with 90% found just once.

This TCR was sampled from a woman in her thirties or forties with COVID-19, enrolled during active disease. Sequencing was carried out using peripheral blood. This chain joins TRBV5-1 and TRBJ2-7; 7 bases match TRBD1. The CDR3 region has the DNA TGCGCCAGCAGCTTGGGACAGGGCCCTTTTTACGAGCAGTACTTC. Encoded protein: CASSLGQGPFYEQYF.